This entry describes one T cell receptor (beta chain). Its antigen is not identified. This entry belongs to a study of cytomegalovirus exposure and HLA in healthy donors. Trimming removed 7 bases from V and 2 bases from J; junction bases left unmatched: 9. The CDR3 consists of 15 residues. The V gene's germline CDR1 is MNHEY and CDR2 SVGAGI. With 60 Vbeta and 13 Jbeta primers, the PCR was carried out. Original analysis: A later analysis counted approximately 80 million unique TCR beta chains, around 11 million shared. Using immunoSEQ multiplex PCR, the repertoire was profiled, and TCRdb retains in-frame clones only, with some absent. V and J calls and clone size follow that table, whereas D and trimming were derived from the DNA. The table records 170,000 or so clones, 70% to 90% of them present only once. Notes on the study in general: CMV serostatus was the only recorded immune exposure for donors. Clonal expansion, a later analysis showed, was greater in HLA-associated TCR beta chains than in equally common others.

Sequencing used PBMCs. This chain links TRBV6-5 with TRBJ2-5, with 8 nucleotides matching TRBD2. The origin of this receptor is a girl aged 10 to 17 in good health and CMV-seropositive. The CDR3 DNA sequence: TGTGCCAGCATTCAAACCCGGGGGGGGCAAGAGACCCAGTACTTC. Its protein is CASIQTRGGQETQYF.